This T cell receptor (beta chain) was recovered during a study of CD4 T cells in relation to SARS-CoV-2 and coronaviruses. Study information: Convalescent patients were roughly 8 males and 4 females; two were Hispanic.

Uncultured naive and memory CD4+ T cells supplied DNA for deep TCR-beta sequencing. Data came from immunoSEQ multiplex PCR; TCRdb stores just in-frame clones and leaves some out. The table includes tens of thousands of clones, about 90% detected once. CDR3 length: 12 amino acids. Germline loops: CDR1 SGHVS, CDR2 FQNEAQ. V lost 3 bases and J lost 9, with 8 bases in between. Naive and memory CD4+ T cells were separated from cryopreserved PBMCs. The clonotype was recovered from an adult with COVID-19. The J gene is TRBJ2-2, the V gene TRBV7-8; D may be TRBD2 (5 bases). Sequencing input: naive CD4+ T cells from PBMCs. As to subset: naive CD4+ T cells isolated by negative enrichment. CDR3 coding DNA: TGTGCCAGCAGCTTTTTCGGGAGGGAGCTGTTTTTT. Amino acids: CASSFFGRELFF.